One T cell receptor beta chain is described in this entry. The source of the sample is a study of blood T cell repertoires in COVID-19. At the level of the study: Acute and convalescent COVID-19 specimens originated in the United States, Italy and Spain.

In germline, CDR1 is SGHAT, CDR2 FQDESV (reference sequence). V was shortened by 7 bases and J by 5 bases, with 21 bases between the two germline ends. This CDR3 is built from 15 residues. In the authors' methods: Cell counts per sample came from amplifying reference gene primers. Sequenced by immunoSEQ multiplex PCR; TCRdb stores in-frame clones only, minus some. The V and J calls and the clone size are those of that table, but D and trimming were determined from the DNA. The table shows more than 25,000 clones, with roughly 80% occurring only once. This chain links TRBV11-1 with TRBJ2-7; a weak D match, TRBD2 (6 bases). Sequencing used peripheral blood. This TCR came from a human donor in a cohort sampled during active COVID-19. The CDR3 is CASTTDYLGHHEQYF. Here the CDR3 DNA reads TGTGCCAGCACCACGGACTATCTAGGACACCACGAGCAGTACTTC.